Following are 7 T cell receptor beta chains from one sample sequenced in a study of T cells in Graves' hyperthyroidism and ophthalmopathy. Amplified TCR beta CDR3 regions came from RNA transcripts. The primer set for the first-round RT-PCR of the TCR CDR3 was HTBI. TCRdb re-called the multiplex PCR reads with MiXCR, one entry per CDR3 protein. The sample lists hundreds of thousands of distinct CDR3 sequences; around 42% were seen once. The sequenced material came from peripheral blood or thyroid tissue (not recorded which). The receptors here all came from a woman under 30 with Graves' hyperthyroidism.

The rearrangement uses TRBV7-9 and TRBJ2-7; 9 bases fit TRBD1. The CDR3 loop spans 15 amino acids. Germline CDR1 reads SEHNR; CDR2 reads FQNEAQ (reference sequence). With 5 bases clipped from V and 2 bases from J, the junction kept 7 bases outside the gene matches. The CDR3, as DNA: TGTGCCAGCAGCCTGGGACAGGGAGAGACCTACGAGCAGTACTTC. This codes for CASSLGQGETYEQYF.

This chain uses TRBV19 with TRBJ2-7; no definite D call. The CDR3 runs 12 residues. CDR1 is LNHDA, CDR2 SQIVND, per germline (reference sequence). Between the trimmed V and J ends, which lost 11 bases and 0 bases, there was a span of 11 bases. CDR3 sequence: CAWTGYSYEQYF. The DNA of the CDR3 is TGTGCCTGGACCGGATACTCCTACGAGCAGTACTTC.

This chain links TRBV7-9 with TRBJ1-2, with 7 positions matching TRBD1. The germline gives CDR1 SEHNR, CDR2 FQNEAQ (reference sequence). This CDR3 is built from 14 residues. V dropped 7 bases and J dropped 0; count of bases not matched to a gene: 5. CDR3 nucleotides: TGTGCCAGCACCCAGGGGGTAGCTAACTATGGCTACACCTTC. This sequence encodes CASTQGVANYGYTF.

This clonotype was detected many times. The genes are TRBV7-8 and TRBJ1-5; unclear D gene. CDR3 length: 15 residues. Germline CDR1 SGHVS, CDR2 FQNEAQ. The V end was cut by 1 base, the J end by 6 bases, with 13 bases between. CDR3 nucleotides: TGTGCCAGCAGCTTAGTCGTTGGCCACGTTCAGCCCCAGCATTTT. It specifies CASSLVVGHVQPQHF.

This clonotype came up many times. The chain links TRBV10-3 to TRBJ1-5; D remains unclear. Trimming left V 0 bases short and J 2 bases short, with 14 bases between. The CDR3 covers 17 residues. Germline CDR1 reads ENHRY; CDR2 reads SYGVKD. CDR3 sequence reads: CAISESLKPRGNQPQHF. In nucleotides, the CDR3 is TGTGCCATCAGTGAGTCTCTAAAGCCGAGGGGCAATCAGCCCCAGCATTTT.

This clonotype has just a few counts. This chain links TRBV10-3 with TRBJ1-5; D unresolved. Looked up from germline, CDR1 is ENHRY and CDR2 is SYGVKD. Trimming removed 0 bases at V and 7 bases at J, with 10 bases between. The CDR3 extends over 14 amino acids. Written as DNA, the CDR3 is TGTGCCATCAGTGAGTCGCTAGAGTACCAGCCCCAGCATTTT. Translating gives CAISESLEYQPQHF.

The chain recombines TRBV10-3 with TRBJ1-5; 8 nucleotides line up with TRBD1. The V segment lost 5 bases and the J segment 3 bases; nucleotides outside the gene matches: 3. The V gene's germline CDR1 is ENHRY and CDR2 SYGVKD. The CDR3 contains 14 residues. For the CDR3, the DNA is TGTGCCATCAGTAAGGGACAGGTCAATCAGCCCCAGCATTTT. Amino acids: CAISKGQVNQPQHF.